This paragraph covers one TCR beta chain sequence. Its antigen is unidentified. cDNA molecules, individually, were tagged with unique molecular identifiers. TCRdb recomputed calls from the 5' RACE reads with MiXCR, one row per CDR3 protein. The sample lists tens of thousands of distinct CDR3 sequences, around 20% occurring once. The CDR3 covers 11 residues. The V end was cut by 4 bases, the J end by 7 bases, with 7 bases between. This sample is part of a study of early T cells in non-severe SARS-CoV-2 infection. Looking at the study overall: From unsorted whole blood, bulk RNA was sequenced, and the chains remained unpaired.

Study-wide results and caveats: Missing private and CD4 specificities, VDJdb matching favored anti-spike CD8 responses.

Sequences were derived from whole blood, sampled at baseline. The clonotype was recovered from an adult who was a healthcare worker with PCR-confirmed SARS-CoV-2 infection or an uninfected control (not recorded which). This chain uses TRBV12-3 or TRBV12-4 with TRBJ2-5, with D unclear. CDR3 in amino acids: CASSSRWTQYF. In nucleotides, the CDR3 is TGTGCCAGCAGTTCCCGATGGACCCAGTACTTC.